The subject of this entry is one T cell receptor beta chain. This entry is derived from a study of T cell repertoires in cytomegalovirus infection. Turning to the study itself: TCR beta signatures that were public indicated CMV infection and matching HLA type.

The germline CDR1 and CDR2 sequences are MNHNY and SVGAGI (reference sequence). The V end lost 0 bases, the J end lost 1 base, and 11 bases lay between the germline ends. This CDR3 has 16 amino acids. TCRdb called the reads again in MiXCR, with one record for every CDR3 protein. The data show a few hundred thousand distinct CDR3 sequences, with approximately 18% seen just once and 8.7% held by the top ten. The genes are TRBV6-6 and TRBJ2-3; TRBD2 might be the D (7 bases). The sequence derives from a human donor in good health (CMV status not recorded). Some clones in this sample may be carry-over from other donors' samples. Sequenced sample: PBMCs. The CDR3 reads CASSYSGGLGTDTQYF. The CDR3 DNA reads TGTGCCAGCAGTTACTCCGGGGGGCTTGGCACAGATACGCAGTATTTT.